This TCR beta chain comes out of a study of T-cell reconstitution after alpha-beta-depleted transplantation in children. Study-wide findings and caveats: Day-60 TCRbeta diversity that was high in some patients was derived from surviving recipient T cells and thymic progenitors. At around two months after transplant, the alpha-beta T cells were reportedly derived from several hundred expanded clones that came from non-depleted graft cells. Counts and diversity of T cells one year after transplant came mostly from newly produced T cells.

Unique molecular identifiers were incorporated into the prepared TCRbeta library. TCRdb recomputed calls from the PCR reads with MiXCR, one row per CDR3 protein. The sample shows around 700,000 distinct CDR3 sequences, roughly 13% of them seen only once. A single count supports this clonotype. Its specificity is unknown. This CDR3 is 15 amino acids long. The V and J ends lost 4 bases and 0 bases respectively, with 14 bases between them. Per germline, CDR1 SGHRS and CDR2 YFSETQ. This clonotype was obtained from a girl between 2 and 10 years old with congenital amegakaryocytic thrombocytopenia, due to receive a stem cell transplant. This specimen consisted of PBMCs, obtained before TCRalphabeta/CD19-depleted stem cell transplant. The chain couples TRBV5-1 to TRBJ2-7; unclear D gene. The CDR3 nucleotides are TGCGCCAGCAGCCCGGACGTGAACTTCTCCTACGAGCAGTACTTC. Its translation: CASSPDVNFSYEQYF. Filled out from reference TRBV5-1 and TRBJ2-7, the complete variable domain reads KAGVTQTPRYLIKTRGQQVTLSCSPISGHRSVSWYQQTPGQGLQFLFEYFSETQRNKGNFPGRFSGRQFSNSRSEMNVSTLELGDSALYLCASSPDVNFSYEQYFGPGTRLTVT.